This T cell receptor beta chain originates from a study of T cell repertoires in cytomegalovirus infection. Regarding the study as a whole: The study identified carriers of CMV plus the relevant HLA from cumulative public TCR beta family frequency.

A note on this clonotype: Its specificity is unknown.

The CDR3 extends over 16 amino acids. J lost 1 base, V lost 5 bases, and 9 bases had no gene match. CDR1 and CDR2 (germline): DFQATT, SNEGSKA (reference sequence). TCRdb re-called the reads with MiXCR, one entry per CDR3 protein. The sample lists 200,000 or so distinct CDR3 sequences, roughly 28% occurring once. This TCR was recovered from a human donor in good health (CMV status not recorded). Some clones in this sample may be carry-over from other donors' samples. The J gene is TRBJ2-7, the V gene TRBV20-1; 12 nucleotides align to TRBD2. Sequenced: PBMCs. This CDR3 is CSAFETSGGGSYEQYF. The CDR3 region has the DNA TGCAGTGCTTTTGAGACTAGCGGGGGAGGATCCTACGAGCAGTACTTC.